A single sample is the source of the 2 T cell receptor beta chains below, sequenced in a study of blood T cell repertoires in COVID-19. The protocol was immunoSEQ multiplex PCR, while the TCRdb copy is restricted to in-frame clones and leaves out a portion. There are roughly 150,000 clones in the sample; approximately 91% occur only once, and approximately 2.4% lies in the top ten. Sequencing input: peripheral blood. The receptors shown here come from a man in his late teens or twenties with acute or convalescent COVID-19.

This chain joins TRBV19 and TRBJ1-2, with 11 bases lining up with TRBD1. The CDR3 is made up of 16 amino acids. V was pared by 3 bases and J by 3 bases, with 6 bases of the junction left unmatched. The germline V gene has CDR1 LNHDA and CDR2 SQIVND (reference sequence). Here the CDR3 DNA reads TGTGCCAGTAGTATGCGTGGACAGGGGGCCGACTATGGCTACACCTTC. Protein product: CASSMRGQGADYGYTF.

The CDR3 DNA reads as TGTGCCAGCAGTTTTGGACAGGTTCGGGGAAACACCATATATTTT. This translates into CASSFGQVRGNTIYF. The chain uses TRBV6-5 and TRBJ1-3, with TRBD1 matching over 7 bases. CDR3 length: 15 amino acids. Germline CDR1 and CDR2: MNHEY and SVGAGI. J lost 4 bases, V lost 4 bases, and 7 bases had no gene match.